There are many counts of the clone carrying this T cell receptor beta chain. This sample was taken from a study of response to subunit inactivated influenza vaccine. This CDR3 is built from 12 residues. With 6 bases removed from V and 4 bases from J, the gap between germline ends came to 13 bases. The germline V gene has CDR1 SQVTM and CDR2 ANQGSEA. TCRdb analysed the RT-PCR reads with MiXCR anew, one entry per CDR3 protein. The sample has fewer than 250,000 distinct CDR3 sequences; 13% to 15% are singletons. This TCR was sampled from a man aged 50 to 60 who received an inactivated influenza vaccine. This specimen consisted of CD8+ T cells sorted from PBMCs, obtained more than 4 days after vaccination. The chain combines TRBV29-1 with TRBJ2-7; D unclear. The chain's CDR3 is CSVQAWGYEQYF. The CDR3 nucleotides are TGCAGCGTCCAGGCGTGGGGATACGAGCAGTACTTC.